The 17 T cell receptor beta chains listed next were all sequenced from one sample in a study of a mutant IDH1 vaccine in newly diagnosed glioma. Their cognate antigens are unknown. Sample time point: week 35, safety follow-up. The study gave 300 ug of mutant IDH1 20-mer peptide per vaccine dose, with topical imiquimod. Sequencing used immunoSEQ multiplex PCR; TCRdb keeps in-frame clones, though not all of them. The profile covers 35,000 to 50,000 clones, with 80% to 95% appearing a single time and about 2.4% taken by the ten largest. The specimen was PBMCs, collected from a glioma patient whose treatment included an IDH1 peptide vaccine. The receptors come from a middle-aged man with glioma.

The chain employs TRBV4-3 and TRBJ2-7, with a tentative D call TRBD2 (6 bases). Per the germline V gene, CDR1 is LGHNA and CDR2 is YSLEER. Trimming took off 1 base at V and 2 bases at J, with 6 bases between the two ends. The CDR3 consists of 13 residues. CDR3 in DNA: TGCGCCAGCAGCCAAGGACTAGCCTACGAGCAGTACTTC. It is translated as CASSQGLAYEQYF.

The chain joins TRBV4-3 to TRBJ2-5; 7 nucleotides align to TRBD2. The CDR3 is 18 residues long. Germline V gene lookup returns CDR1 LGHNA and CDR2 YSLEER. V shed 0 bases, J shed 5 bases, and the junction held 15 bases outside the gene matches. CDR3 sequence: CASSQDNQLRTRAETQYF. The CDR3 DNA is TGCGCCAGCAGCCAAGACAACCAACTTAGGACTAGGGCGGAGACCCAGTACTTC.

The chain carries TRBV6-5 and TRBJ2-3; a possible D gene is TRBD1 (5 bases). This CDR3 has 15 residues. The ends were cut back, 0 bases at V and 2 bases at J, with 9 bases in the middle. Germline V gives CDR1 MNHEY, CDR2 SVGAGI. The CDR3 loop is CASSYSDSFTDTQYF. The DNA for the CDR3 is TGTGCCAGCAGTTACTCTGACAGCTTCACAGATACGCAGTATTTT.

This rearrangement joins TRBV6-5 to TRBJ1-1; TRBD1 aligns across 8 bases. Per the germline V gene, CDR1 is MNHEY and CDR2 is SVGAGI. The trim removed 1 base at V and 4 bases at J, leaving 5 bases unmatched. CDR3 length: 15 amino acids. The CDR3 here is CASSYYTGGGTEAFF. CDR3 nucleotide sequence: TGTGCCAGCAGTTACTATACAGGGGGAGGCACTGAAGCTTTCTTT.

The chain joins TRBV6-5 to TRBJ1-3, with D tentatively TRBD1 (5 bases). Germline values: CDR1 MNHEY, CDR2 SVGAGI. The CDR3 has 14 residues. V was pared by 5 bases and J by 6 bases, with 14 bases between. The CDR3 loop reads CASSTRGTTNTIYF. The CDR3 DNA sequence: TGTGCCAGCAGTACACGGGGCACGACAAACACCATATATTTT.

The rearrangement links TRBV7-6 to TRBJ2-1, with 8 bases that match TRBD2. Germline V gene lookup returns CDR1 SGHVS and CDR2 FNYEAQ. The CDR3 is 17 residues long. V was pared by 2 bases and J by 6 bases, with 12 bases of the junction left unmatched. CDR3 protein: CASSLPAPGGRSNEQFF. The CDR3 DNA reads TGTGCCAGCAGCTTACCGGCCCCTGGCGGGAGGTCCAATGAGCAGTTCTTC.

The chain links TRBV7-3 to TRBJ2-3; 7 positions match TRBD2. The CDR3 contains 16 residues. Germline CDR1 and CDR2: SGHTA and FQGTGA. Trimming at V came to 0 bases and at J to 1 base, leaving 4 bases not matched to a gene. The CDR3 DNA follows: TGTGCCAGCAGCTTAACGGGGAGGGCGCGCACAGATACGCAGTATTTT. Its translation is CASSLTGRARTDTQYF.

This sequence joins TRBV7-9 and TRBJ1-2, with D uncertain. Germline V gives CDR1 SEHNR, CDR2 FQNEAQ (reference sequence). This CDR3 is 15 amino acids long. V lost 3 bases, J lost 3 bases, and 14 bases lay in between. CDR3: CASSFTSVPYYGYTF. CDR3 sequence (DNA): TGTGCCAGCAGCTTCACTTCGGTGCCTTACTATGGCTACACCTTC.

The chain couples TRBV30 to TRBJ2-7, with D hard to call. This CDR3 contains 13 residues. The V and J ends lost 2 bases and 2 bases respectively, with 10 bases between them. Germline values: CDR1 GTSNPN, CDR2 SVGIG (reference sequence). The CDR3 reads CAWSRSLTYEQYF. The CDR3 DNA reads TGTGCCTGGAGTAGAAGTCTAACCTACGAGCAGTACTTC.

The V and J genes are TRBV7-8 and TRBJ2-7; 10 nucleotides line up with TRBD1. The CDR3 extends over 16 amino acids. The germline V gene has CDR1 SGHVS and CDR2 FQNEAQ. V was clipped by 0 bases and J by 4 bases; unmatched bases: 6. In DNA, the CDR3 is TGTGCCAGCAGCTTAGCTTCGGGACAGGGGTGGTACGAGCAGTACTTC. This gives the protein CASSLASGQGWYEQYF. The full variable domain, completed using reference TRBV7-8 and TRBJ2-7, is GAGVSQSPRYKVAKRGQDVALRCDPISGHVSLFWYQQALGQGPEFLTYFQNEAQLDKSGLPSDRFFAERPEGSVSTLKIQRTQQEDSAVYLCASSLASGQGWYEQYFGPGTRLTVT.

The rearrangement links TRBV10-3 to TRBJ1-1; D gene ambiguous. V lost 3 bases to trimming and J lost 3 bases, with 11 bases between them. The germline CDR1 and CDR2 sequences are ENHRY and SYGVKD. The CDR3 extends over 14 amino acids. As DNA, the CDR3 is TGTGCCATCAGTGAACGGGTTGGGGACACTGAAGCTTTCTTT. Protein product: CAISERVGDTEAFF.

CDR3 loop: CASSQDGGAGANVLTF. CDR3 DNA: TGTGCCAGCAGCCAAGATGGGGGGGCTGGGGCCAACGTCCTGACTTTC. The rearrangement uses TRBV4-2 and TRBJ2-6; 7 nucleotides match TRBD2. Trimming cost V 0 bases and J 2 bases; bases outside gene matches: 1. This CDR3 comprises 16 residues. Germline V lookup: CDR1 LGHNA, CDR2 YNFKEQ.

This sequence joins TRBV9 and TRBJ1-1; weak D call: TRBD1 (5 bases). Trimming left V 0 bases short and J 3 bases short, with 24 bases between. Germline loops: CDR1 SGDLS, CDR2 YYNGEE. CDR3 size: 19 residues. CDR3 DNA: TGTGCCAGCAGCGTAGGTCTCGGGGGATCGATTGGGGAATACACTGAAGCTTTCTTT. Translation gives CASSVGLGGSIGEYTEAFF.

As DNA, the CDR3 is TGTGCCTGGAGTATGGGGGGAACTGAAGCTTTCTTT. Amino acid sequence: CAWSMGGTEAFF. This chain connects TRBV30 to TRBJ1-1, with a tentative D call TRBD1 (5 bases). CDR1 and CDR2 (germline): GTSNPN, SVGIG (reference sequence). The CDR3 has 12 amino acids. V gave up 2 bases and J gave up 5 bases, with 9 bases separating them.

V gene TRBV5-1 combines with J gene TRBJ1-2, with D perhaps matching TRBD1 (6 bases). Deletions cut 0 bases from V and 8 bases from J, with 17 bases between. CDR3 size: 15 residues. Per germline, CDR1 SGHRS and CDR2 YFSETQ. The CDR3 nucleotides are TGCGCCAGCAGCTTGGAGGGGCGGGGGCAGCGGGGCTACACCTTC. Encoded protein: CASSLEGRGQRGYTF.

The chain is built from TRBV7-9 and TRBJ1-1; 8 bases match TRBD1. Germline trimming cut 1 base from V and 7 bases from J; bases unmatched to any gene: 5. Per the germline V gene, CDR1 is SEHNR and CDR2 is FQNEAQ (reference sequence). CDR3 length equals 14 residues. CDR3 loop: CASSLDRGKDEAFF. For the CDR3, the DNA is TGTGCCAGCAGCTTAGACAGGGGGAAGGATGAAGCTTTCTTT.

The CDR3 nucleotides read TGCGCCAGCAGCTTGGGACAGGGTGCAGAATATGGCTACACCTTC. Amino acids: CASSLGQGAEYGYTF. This chain uses TRBV5-1 with TRBJ1-2, with 7 nucleotides matching TRBD1. The V and J ends lost 0 bases and 5 bases, in that order; junction bases with no gene match: 7. CDR1 and CDR2 (germline): SGHRS, YFSETQ. This CDR3 region has 15 residues.